These T cell receptor beta chains were read from a single sample in a study of blood T cell repertoires in COVID-19. Sequencing was performed with immunoSEQ multiplex PCR; in TCRdb, only in-frame clones are kept and a portion is missing. This repertoire shows under 45,000 clones, around four fifths found once; its top ten account for under 50%. Sequencing was carried out using peripheral blood. Source of these receptors: a woman at least 80 years old with active or convalescent COVID-19. Each CDR3 is given with its conserved first and last residue. D genes are given only for firm matches. Clone size is not always given. Where it is, it says once, few, many or a class for expanded clones.

V gene	D gene	clone size	J gene	CDR3 DNA	CDR3 protein
TRBV3-1/TRBV3-2	-	-	TRBJ2-1	TGTGCCAGCAGCCAAGGGACTAATGAGCAGTTCTTC	CASSQGTNEQFF
TRBV28	-	-	TRBJ1-2	TGTGCCAGCAGTTCTCCGATCCGGGGGGGCGCTAGATCTGTCGGCTACACCTTC	CASSSPIRGGARSVGYTF
TRBV20-1	-	-	TRBJ1-3	TGCAGTGCTAGAGATGGCTACACCATATATTTT	CSARDGYTIYF
TRBV3-1/TRBV3-2	-	-	TRBJ1-2	TGTGCCAGCAGCCAAGATGGGGGGGGCTATGGCTACACCTTC	CASSQDGGGYGYTF
TRBV27	TRBD2	-	TRBJ2-7	TGTGCCAGCAGTCCAGAGACTAGCGGGAGGGCGTACGAGCAGTACTTC	CASSPETSGRAYEQYF
TRBV19	TRBD1	-	TRBJ1-2	TGTGCCAGTAGCCCCATCGCCCTCAGGGACAGGATGAACTATGGCTACACCTTC	CASSPIALRDRMNYGYTF
TRBV30	TRBD1	-	TRBJ1-6	TGTGCCTGGACTCCGGGACAGGGTCATTCACCCCTCCACTTT	CAWTPGQGHSPLHF
TRBV15	TRBD1	-	TRBJ2-5	TGTGCCACCAGCAGAGATCGAAACAGGGGAGAGACCCAGTACTTC	CATSRDRNRGETQYF
TRBV9	TRBD1	-	TRBJ1-6	TGTGCCAGCAGCGAGGGGACAGGTGGTCCAAATTCACCCCTCCACTTT	CASSEGTGGPNSPLHF
TRBV29-1	TRBD1	-	TRBJ2-4	TGCAGCGTCCTTGGGACAGAAGGAAACATTCAGTACTTC	CSVLGTEGNIQYF
TRBV19	TRBD2	medium-sized	TRBJ2-1	TGTGCCAGTAGTATAATGGCTAGCGGAAACAATGAGCAGTTCTTC	CASSIMASGNNEQFF
TRBV19	-	-	TRBJ2-1	TGTGCCAGTAGGATGATAGCGAGCTCCTACAATGAGCAGTTCTTC	CASRMIASSYNEQFF
TRBV30	-	-	TRBJ1-5	TGTGCCTGGAGTGTAAGTATGGGGCCGAATCAGCCCCAGCATTTT	CAWSVSMGPNQPQHF
TRBV2	TRBD1	-	TRBJ1-2	TGTGCCAGCAGGGGAGACGGGACAGGGTTTCGTGGCTACACCTTC	CASRGDGTGFRGYTF
TRBV10-3	-	-	TRBJ2-7	TGTGCCATCAGTGGAACAAGCTCCTACGAGCAGTACTTC	CAISGTSSYEQYF
TRBV4-2	-	many	TRBJ1-2	TGTGCCAGCAGCCAAGAGACAAGTTACTATGGCTACACCTTC	CASSQETSYYGYTF
TRBV18	TRBD2	-	TRBJ2-1	TGTGCCAGCTCACCAGGGACTAGCGGGAGAATAATCAATGAGCAGTTCTTC	CASSPGTSGRIINEQFF
TRBV5-8	-	-	TRBJ1-1	TGTGCCAGCGATCGCATACAGGGGAACACTGAAGCTTTCTTT	CASDRIQGNTEAFF
TRBV10-3	TRBD1	-	TRBJ1-5	TGTGCCATCAGTGGGGGACAGGGGAGTGATCAGCCCCAGCATTTT	CAISGGQGSDQPQHF
TRBV7-3	TRBD2	-	TRBJ2-5	TGTGCCAGCAGCCCTAGCGGGAGAAGAGAGACCCAGTACTTC	CASSPSGRRETQYF
TRBV6-2/TRBV6-3	-	-	TRBJ2-5	TGTGCCAGCAGCCTGGACTATGAGGGGACCCAGTACTTC	CASSLDYEGTQYF
TRBV28	-	-	TRBJ1-5	TGTGCCAGCAGTTTATATACACCGAATCAGCCCCAGCATTTT	CASSLYTPNQPQHF
TRBV9	TRBD1	-	TRBJ2-4	TGTGCCAGCAGCGGTACCGGGACAGGGGGCAACATCATTCAGTACTTC	CASSGTGTGGNIIQYF
TRBV5-5	-	-	TRBJ1-5	TGTGCCAGCAGCCCCCCCCCAGGGGATAGCAATCAGCCCCAGCATTTT	CASSPPPGDSNQPQHF
TRBV13	-	-	TRBJ1-4	TGTGCCAGCAGCTTAGCGGGACTCCCTGGAAAACTGTTTTTT	CASSLAGLPGKLFF
TRBV18	TRBD1	few	TRBJ2-5	TGTGCCAGCTCACTTCCGGACAGGGCGGGAGAGACCCAGTACTTC	CASSLPDRAGETQYF
TRBV29-1	TRBD2	-	TRBJ2-3	TGCAGCGGGGCCCTTCTAGCGGGAAGCGCAGATACGCAGTATTTT	CSGALLAGSADTQYF
TRBV4-3	-	-	TRBJ1-2	TGCGCCAGCAGCCAACAGGGCCTCGAAGGCTACACCTTC	CASSQQGLEGYTF
TRBV5-1	TRBD2	few	TRBJ2-7	TGCGCCAGCAGCTTGGGACTAGCGAGAGACTCCTACGAGCAGTACTTC	CASSLGLARDSYEQYF
TRBV3-1/TRBV3-2	-	-	TRBJ1-1	TGTGCCAGCAGCCAAACTGTTAACACTGAAGCTTTCTTT	CASSQTVNTEAFF
TRBV19	TRBD1	few	TRBJ1-4	TGTGCCAGTAGTACTTGGGACAGCGCTAATGAAAAACTGTTTTTT	CASSTWDSANEKLFF
TRBV29-1	-	-	TRBJ1-5	TGCAGCGTGACTACCTCTTCGGGCGGTCAGCCCCAGCATTTT	CSVTTSSGGQPQHF
TRBV9	-	-	TRBJ2-1	TGTGCCAGCAGCGTAGATATAAGGGAGCCTGAGCAGTTCTTC	CASSVDIREPEQFF
TRBV3-1/TRBV3-2	-	-	TRBJ1-1	TGTGCCAGCAGCCCCTGGTCCGGGACAAGGAACACTGAAGCTTTCTTT	CASSPWSGTRNTEAFF
TRBV6-5	TRBD2	-	TRBJ2-7	TGTGCCAGCAGTTACTCTCCTAGCGGGGTCTACGAGCAGTACTTC	CASSYSPSGVYEQYF
TRBV9	TRBD1	once	TRBJ2-3	TGTGCCAGCAGCGGACCGACCGGGACAGCATTCACAGATACGCAGTATTTT	CASSGPTGTAFTDTQYF
TRBV4-1	TRBD2	-	TRBJ2-2	TGCGCCAGCAGCCAGGCGGGAGGGCCGATCGGGGAGCTGTTTTTT	CASSQAGGPIGELFF
TRBV5-1	-	-	TRBJ1-6	TGCGCCAGCAGCTATACGGGGAGCTCCTATAATTCACCCCTCCACTTT	CASSYTGSSYNSPLHF
TRBV5-6	-	few	TRBJ2-3	TGTGCCAGCAGCCAGCGATGGTCAGGGGCAGATACGCAGTATTTT	CASSQRWSGADTQYF
TRBV7-6	-	-	TRBJ1-6	TGTGCCAGCAGCTTATCGGATTATGGGCGTAGTGGTTCACCCCTCCACTTT	CASSLSDYGRSGSPLHF
TRBV19	-	once	TRBJ2-3	TGTGCCAGTAGTCCGGGGACTTCCGATACGCAGTATTTT	CASSPGTSDTQYF
TRBV3-1/TRBV3-2	TRBD1	-	TRBJ1-1	TGTGCCAGCAGCCGGGGACAGTTGAACACTGAAGCTTTCTTT	CASSRGQLNTEAFF
TRBV18	-	-	TRBJ1-5	TGTGCCAGCTCAGCTACCGGGGGAGAGCCCCAGCATTTT	CASSATGGEPQHF